This record looks at one TCR beta chain sequence and its context. This record belongs to a study of blood T cells in healthy people across ages. Combining a sample-barcoded 5' primer with a J-beta primer mix, a second PCR ran for about 6 to 12 cycles. Via MiXCR, TCRdb re-called the 5' RACE reads, giving one row per CDR3 protein. There are approximately 800,000 distinct CDR3 sequences in the sample; 58% occur only once, and approximately 21% lies in the top ten. V dropped 3 bases and J dropped 7 bases, with 13 bases sitting between them. The CDR3 totals 15 residues. The receptor was derived from a man aged 25 to 40 in good health. The sequencing input was blood. The chain carries TRBV12-3 or TRBV12-4 and TRBJ1-6, with a weak D call TRBD1 (6 bases). CDR3 residues: CASSFEGGRNSPLHF. CDR3 nucleotide sequence: TGTGCCAGCAGTTTTGAGGGGGGCCGAAATTCACCCCTCCACTTT.